The source of this T cell receptor beta chain is a study of human T cells and chemical hapten exposure. This clonotype was seen a handful of times. Germline values: CDR1 KGHSH, CDR2 LQKENI. The CDR3 is 19 residues long. J lost 0 bases, V lost 5 bases, and 14 bases had no gene match. Time point denoted: patch test 3, about 24 weeks after DPC sensitization. Documented treatment: therapeutic diphenylcyclopropenone sensitization with weekly scalp DPC. TCRdb redid the calling of the RACE reads with MiXCR, one entry per CDR3 protein. Of 180,000 or so distinct CDR3 sequences listed, 20% to 25% are singletons.

This material consisted of whole blood, taken in connection with sensitization to the hapten diphenylcyclopropenone (DPC). The receptor comes from a middle-aged woman with alopecia areata. Some clones in this sample may be carry-over from other donors' samples. V gene TRBV18 combines with J gene TRBJ1-1; TRBD1 agrees at 11 bases. CDR3 residues: CASSGLPGQGGGMNTEAFF. CDR3 DNA sequence: TGTGCCAGCTCAGGACTCCCGGGACAGGGGGGAGGAATGAACACTGAAGCTTTCTTT.